Listed here are 25 T cell receptor beta chains from one sample, sequenced in a study of OX40 agonist ivuxolimab in advanced cancers. Repertoires were generated with immunoSEQ multiplex PCR, while TCRdb's copy carries only in-frame clones and drops some. The table lists some 94,000 clones, about 92% of them singletons. The input for sequencing was CD4+ or CD8+ T cells sorted from blood, taken in a trial of the OX40 agonist ivuxolimab. The receptors derive from an adult with an advanced solid tumor such as melanoma, head and neck, liver or kidney cancer.

V is TRBV29-1 and J is TRBJ2-3, with D perhaps TRBD1 or TRBD2 (6 bases each). The V gene lost 3 bases and the J gene lost 2 bases, with 15 bases spanning the gap. This CDR3 region has 15 residues. CDR1 is SQVTM, CDR2 ANQGSEA, per germline. DNA for the CDR3: TGCAGCGTTGATACGCGGGACACCCACACAGATACGCAGTATTTT. Translation: CSVDTRDTHTDTQYF.

This sequence joins TRBV15 and TRBJ2-7, with TRBD1 matching 8 bases. Germline assignment: CDR1 LNHNV and CDR2 YYDKDF (reference sequence). This CDR3 region has 17 residues. V was pared by 2 bases and J by 0 bases, with 9 bases of the junction left unmatched. This CDR3 is CATSRKKQGELSYEQYF. In DNA form, the CDR3 reads TGTGCCACCAGCAGAAAGAAACAGGGGGAACTCTCCTACGAGCAGTACTTC.

Details on this clone: This CDR3 is also generated by other DNA sequences in the sample. The chain links TRBV9 to TRBJ2-7; TRBD1 matches 9 bases. Trimming removed 2 bases from V and 2 bases from J; junction bases left unmatched: 2. This CDR3 spans 14 amino acids. CDR1 is SGDLS, CDR2 YYNGEE, per germline. CDR3 nucleotide sequence: TGTGCCAGCAGCGTTGGGACAGGGACCTACGAGCAGTACTTC. Amino acid sequence: CASSVGTGTYEQYF.

The chain is built from TRBV21-1 and TRBJ2-2; TRBD2 reflects the table's D call only, with no check against the DNA. TRBV21-1 is reported as a pseudogene. CDR3 length equals 18 residues. The CDR3 coding sequence is TGTGCCAGCAGCAAAGGGGGTAGCGGGAGCTTATACACCGGGGAGCTGTTTTTT. Translated: CASSKGGSGSLYTGELFF.

This CDR3 is CAARDFFNQPQHF. CDR3 nucleotides: TGTGCCGCCCGGGACTTCTTCAATCAGCCCCAGCATTTT. The V call is TRBV6-5, the J call TRBJ1-5; D may be TRBD1 (5 bases). The CDR3 extends over 13 amino acids. CDR1 and CDR2 (germline): MNHEY, SVGAGI. Deletions cut 11 bases from V and 3 bases from J, with 14 bases between.

This rearrangement joins TRBV4-2 to TRBJ2-3; D perhaps matches TRBD2 (6 bases). In germline, CDR1 is LGHNA, CDR2 YNFKEQ. The ends were cut back, 5 bases at V and 6 bases at J, with 21 bases in the middle. CDR3 length equals 16 residues. Here the CDR3 reads CASSSSGAGGVDTQYF. In DNA form, the CDR3 reads TGTGCCAGCAGCTCCTCAGGAGCCGGCGGGGTGGATACGCAGTATTTT.

V usage is TRBV4-1 and J usage is TRBJ2-7; 7 bases line up with TRBD1. V dropped 1 base and J dropped 2; count of bases not matched to a gene: 8. The CDR3 sequence is 16 residues long. Germline-derived CDR1 and CDR2 are MGHRA and YSYEKL. CDR3 sequence reads: CASSQGDGTATYEQYF. CDR3 nucleotide sequence: TGCGCCAGCAGCCAAGGGGACGGGACAGCTACCTACGAGCAGTACTTC.

The chain carries TRBV6-5 and TRBJ2-2; D gene uncertain. CDR3 length equals 13 residues. From germline, CDR1 is MNHEY and CDR2 SVGAGI. Trimming left V 6 bases short and J 5 bases short, with 10 bases between. The CDR3: CASSTHRTGELFF. As DNA, the CDR3 is TGTGCCAGCAGCACACATAGAACCGGGGAGCTGTTTTTT.

The chain employs TRBV29-1 and TRBJ2-7; TRBD1 matches at 9 bases. The V and J ends lost 4 bases and 6 bases, in that order; junction bases with no gene match: 10. The CDR3 loop spans 14 amino acids. Germline V CDR1 and CDR2: SQVTM, ANQGSEA. The CDR3 spells CSVVGGRQGVEQYF. CDR3 sequence (DNA): TGCAGCGTTGTGGGGGGGCGACAGGGGGTCGAGCAGTACTTC.

The genes are TRBV6-5 and TRBJ1-1, with D unclear. The CDR3 extends over 16 amino acids. V lost 0 bases, J lost 1 base, and 12 bases lay in between. Germline V gene sequence: CDR1 MNHEY, CDR2 SVGAGI. The CDR3 DNA sequence: TGTGCCAGCAGTTACTCGAGTAGTGGAGGGAACACTGAAGCTTTCTTT. The encoded protein is CASSYSSSGGNTEAFF.

This chain joins TRBV4-3 and TRBJ1-2, with no clear D. V lost 3 bases and J 2 bases, leaving 10 bases between the germline ends. This CDR3 has 14 residues. The germline gives CDR1 LGHNA, CDR2 YSLEER. The CDR3 nucleotides are TGCGCCAGCAGCCAGAGGTCGAAAAACTATGGCTACACCTTC. Translation: CASSQRSKNYGYTF.

The chain's CDR3 is CASSLWENTGELFF. The CDR3 DNA reads as TGTGCCAGCAGTTTATGGGAGAACACCGGGGAGCTGTTTTTT. This rearrangement joins TRBV27 to TRBJ2-2; D remains ambiguous. Trimming cost V 1 base and J 1 base, with 4 bases left between them. The CDR3 runs to 14 residues. Germline V lookup: CDR1 MNHEY, CDR2 SMNVEV (reference sequence).

CDR3 DNA: TGTGCCAGCAGCATAGCGGGAGGGTTATACGAGCAGTACTTC. Translation: CASSIAGGLYEQYF. The chain employs TRBV5-6 and TRBJ2-7; TRBD2 matches 11 bases. Germline CDR1 SGHDT, CDR2 YYEEEE. The CDR3 has 14 amino acids. V dropped 4 bases and J dropped 4; count of bases not matched to a gene: 4.

This clone appeared a single time. The rearrangement joins TRBV6-5 to TRBJ2-5; TRBD2 agrees at 11 bases. This CDR3 spans 15 amino acids. V was clipped by 6 bases and J by 4 bases; unmatched bases: 7. CDR1 is MNHEY, CDR2 SVGAGI, per germline. The CDR3 loop reads CASSLTSGSRETQYF. The CDR3 coding sequence is TGTGCCAGCAGCCTTACTAGCGGGAGTCGAGAGACCCAGTACTTC.

The chain combines TRBV5-1 with TRBJ2-1; D gene unclear. The CDR3 is 13 amino acids. Trimming took off 5 bases at V and 8 bases at J, with 14 bases between the two ends. The germline CDR1 and CDR2 sequences are SGHRS and YFSETQ. CDR3 sequence reads: CASSGFVEDEQFF. The CDR3 DNA follows: TGCGCCAGCAGTGGGTTCGTGGAAGATGAGCAGTTCTTC. Complete variable domain (other parts from reference TRBV5-1 and TRBJ2-1): KAGVTQTPRYLIKTRGQQVTLSCSPISGHRSVSWYQQTPGQGLQFLFEYFSETQRNKGNFPGRFSGRQFSNSRSEMNVSTLELGDSALYLCASSGFVEDEQFFGPGTRLTVL.

J is TRBJ1-1 and V is TRBV2, with TRBD1 matching over 7 bases. The V segment lost 7 bases and the J segment 0 bases; nucleotides outside the gene matches: 2. From germline, CDR1 is SNHLY and CDR2 FYNNEI. This CDR3 has 13 residues. CDR3 coding DNA: TGTGCCAGCAAGGACAGGCTGAACACTGAAGCTTTCTTT. The encoded protein is CASKDRLNTEAFF.

V usage is TRBV5-6 and J usage is TRBJ2-1; unclear D gene. The length of the CDR3 is 15 residues. The germline gives CDR1 SGHDT, CDR2 YYEEEE. With 1 base removed from V and 0 bases from J, the gap between germline ends came to 8 bases. The CDR3 coding sequence is TGTGCCAGCAGCTTGTTGGGCAGCTCCTACAATGAGCAGTTCTTC. It is translated as CASSLLGSSYNEQFF.

This clone was counted a single time. This chain uses TRBV6-4 with TRBJ2-3, with 7 nucleotides matching TRBD2. After removal of 6 bases from V and 6 bases from J, the junction contained 9 bases not matched to a gene. The CDR3 is 14 amino acids. Per the germline V gene, CDR1 is MRHNA and CDR2 is SNTAGT. The CDR3 coding sequence is TGTGCCAGCAGCTCTAGCGGCCTTGGGGATACGCAGTATTTT. This sequence encodes CASSSSGLGDTQYF.

The chain recombines TRBV11-2 with TRBJ2-6; D is ambiguous. V shed 0 bases and J shed 0 bases, with 12 bases lying between them. This CDR3 has 18 amino acids. Germline CDR1 reads SGHAT; CDR2 reads FQNNGV. Here the CDR3 reads CASSLDIGPDSGANVLTF. CDR3 nucleotide sequence: TGTGCCAGCAGCTTAGATATCGGGCCCGACTCTGGGGCCAACGTCCTGACTTTC.

The chain couples TRBV6-1 to TRBJ1-2, with 7 bases aligning to TRBD1. CDR3 length: 14 amino acids. The germline gives CDR1 MNHNS, CDR2 SASEGT. The J segment lost 3 bases and the V segment lost 4 bases, leaving 5 bases of the junction unmatched. The CDR3: CASSGGQKYYGYTF. CDR3 in DNA: TGTGCCAGCAGTGGGGGACAGAAATACTATGGCTACACCTTC.

The chain recombines TRBV10-2 with TRBJ2-5; D unresolved. CDR1 is WSHSY and CDR2 is SAAADI in the germline V gene. The CDR3 is made up of 13 amino acids. Deletions cut 2 bases from V and 11 bases from J, with 15 bases between. DNA of the CDR3: TGCGCCAGCAGTGAGAGGGCCATCCTGGAGCAGTACTTC. It is translated as CASSERAILEQYF.

CDR3 loop: CASRPGPEAFF. The DNA for the CDR3 is TGTGCCAGCAGACCTGGACCTGAAGCTTTCTTT. The chain joins TRBV6-5 to TRBJ1-1; the D is unclear. V was cut by 6 bases and J by 6 bases, with 8 bases left in between. The CDR3 consists of 11 residues. Germline V gene sequence: CDR1 MNHEY, CDR2 SVGAGI.

The gene calls are TRBV7-9 and TRBJ1-2, with TRBD1 matching over 7 bases. The CDR3 covers 16 residues. V dropped 2 bases and J dropped 6; count of bases not matched to a gene: 12. Germline lookup yields CDR1 SEHNR and CDR2 FQNEAQ (reference sequence). CDR3 sequence (DNA): TGTGCCAGCAGCTTAACTATTGGACAGGCCCTCAATGGCTACACCTTC. Its translation: CASSLTIGQALNGYTF.

The rearrangement uses TRBV19 and TRBJ2-7, with D perhaps TRBD2 (5 bases). With 6 bases removed from V and 0 bases from J, the gap between germline ends came to 12 bases. CDR1 is LNHDA, CDR2 SQIVND, per germline (reference sequence). This CDR3 spans 14 amino acids. The DNA for the CDR3 is TGTGCCAGTAGCGGGGAAGGTAGCTCCTACGAGCAGTACTTC. Protein product: CASSGEGSSYEQYF.

The rearrangement links TRBV13 to TRBJ1-1; 7 bases agree with TRBD1. This CDR3 spans 14 amino acids. Germline CDR1 reads PRHDT; CDR2 reads FYEKMQ (reference sequence). The ends lost 4 bases at V and 5 bases at J; junction bases unmatched: 7. DNA for the CDR3: TGTGCCAGCAGCTCAGGGGGGGGCGGAACTGAAGCTTTCTTT. It is translated as CASSSGGGGTEAFF.